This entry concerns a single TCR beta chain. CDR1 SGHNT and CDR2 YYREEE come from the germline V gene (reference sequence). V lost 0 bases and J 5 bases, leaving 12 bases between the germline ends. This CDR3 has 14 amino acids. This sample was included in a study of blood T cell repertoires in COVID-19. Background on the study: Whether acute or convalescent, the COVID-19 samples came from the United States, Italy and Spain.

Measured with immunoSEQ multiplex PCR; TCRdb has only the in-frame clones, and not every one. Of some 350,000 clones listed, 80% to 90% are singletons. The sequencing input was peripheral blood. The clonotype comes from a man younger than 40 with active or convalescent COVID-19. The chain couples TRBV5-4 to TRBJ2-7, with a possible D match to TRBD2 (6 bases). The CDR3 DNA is TGTGCCAGCAGCTTGGAGGCCAGGGAGGACGAGCAGTACTTC. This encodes CASSLEAREDEQYF.